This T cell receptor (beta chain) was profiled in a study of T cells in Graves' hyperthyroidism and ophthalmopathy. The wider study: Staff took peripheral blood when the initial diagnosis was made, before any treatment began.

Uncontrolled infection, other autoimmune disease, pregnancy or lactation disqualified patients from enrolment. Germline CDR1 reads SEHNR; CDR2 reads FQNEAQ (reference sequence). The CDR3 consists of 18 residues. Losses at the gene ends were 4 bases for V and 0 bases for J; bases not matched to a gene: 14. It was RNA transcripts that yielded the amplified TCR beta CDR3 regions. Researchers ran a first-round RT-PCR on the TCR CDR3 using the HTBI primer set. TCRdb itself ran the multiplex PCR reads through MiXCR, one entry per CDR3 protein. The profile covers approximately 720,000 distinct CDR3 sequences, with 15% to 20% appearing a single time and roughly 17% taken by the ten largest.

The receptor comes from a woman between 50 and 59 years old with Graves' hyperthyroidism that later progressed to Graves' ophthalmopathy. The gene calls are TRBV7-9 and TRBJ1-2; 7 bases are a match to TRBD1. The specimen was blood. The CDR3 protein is CASSSPTGRHFSNYGYTF. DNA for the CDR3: TGTGCCAGCAGCTCCCCGACAGGGCGCCATTTCTCTAACTATGGCTACACCTTC. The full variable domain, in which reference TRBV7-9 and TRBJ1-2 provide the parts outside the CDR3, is DTGVSQNPRHKITKRGQNVTFRCDPISEHNRLYWYRQTLGQGPEFLTYFQNEAQLEKSRLLSDRFSAERPKGSFSTLEIQRTEQGDSAMYLCASSSPTGRHFSNYGYTFGSGTRLTVV.